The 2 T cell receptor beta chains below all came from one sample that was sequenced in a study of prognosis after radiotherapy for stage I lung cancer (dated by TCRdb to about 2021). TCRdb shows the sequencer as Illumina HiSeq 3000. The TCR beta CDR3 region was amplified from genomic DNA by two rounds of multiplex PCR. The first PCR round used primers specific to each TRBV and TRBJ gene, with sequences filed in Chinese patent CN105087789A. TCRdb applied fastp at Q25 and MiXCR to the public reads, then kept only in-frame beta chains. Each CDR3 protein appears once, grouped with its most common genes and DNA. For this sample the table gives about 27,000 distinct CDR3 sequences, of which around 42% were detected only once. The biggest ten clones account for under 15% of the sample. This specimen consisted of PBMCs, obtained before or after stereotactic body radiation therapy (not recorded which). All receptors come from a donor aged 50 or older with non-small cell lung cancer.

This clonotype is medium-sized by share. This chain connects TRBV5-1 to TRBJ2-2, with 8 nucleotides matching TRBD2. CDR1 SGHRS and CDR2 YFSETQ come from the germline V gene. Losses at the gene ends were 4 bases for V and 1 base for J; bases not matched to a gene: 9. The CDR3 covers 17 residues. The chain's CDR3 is CASSVEPGGMNTGELFF. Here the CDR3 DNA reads TGCGCCAGCAGCGTTGAGCCGGGGGGGATGAACACCGGGGAGCTGTTTTTT.

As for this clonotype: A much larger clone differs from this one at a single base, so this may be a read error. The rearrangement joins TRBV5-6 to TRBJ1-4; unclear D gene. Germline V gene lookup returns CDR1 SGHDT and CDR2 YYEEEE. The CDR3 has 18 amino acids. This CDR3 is CASSLGGSWSATNEELFF. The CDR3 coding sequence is TGTGCCAGCAGCTTGGGCGGGTCTTGGAGCGCAACTAATGAAGAACTGTTTTTT. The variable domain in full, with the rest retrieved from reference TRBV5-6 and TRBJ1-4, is DAGVTQSPTHLIKTRGQQVTLRCSPKSGHDTVSWYQQALGQGPQFIFQYYEEEERQRGNFPDRFSGHQFPNYSSELNVNALLLGDSALYLCASSLGGSWSATNEELFFGSGTQLSVL.